The rows below give T cell receptor beta chains drawn from one sample of a study of blood T cell repertoires in COVID-19. Using immunoSEQ multiplex PCR, the repertoire was profiled, and TCRdb retains in-frame clones only, with some absent. Found here are tens of thousands of clones, roughly 77% of them singletons; the top ten hold about an eighth. The sample consisted of peripheral blood. The receptors here all came from a human donor in a cohort sampled during active COVID-19. The CDR3 runs from the conserved cysteine through the conserved F or W. A D gene is named only where the DNA matches it firmly. Clone size is not always given. Where it is, it says once, few, many or a class for expanded clones.

d_call j_call clone_size v_call cdr3_nt cdr3_aa
. TRBJ1-3 . TRBV19 TGTGCCAGTAGTATATCAGCCAGGGGCTCTGGAAACACCATATATTTT CASSISARGSGNTIYF
. TRBJ2-1 . TRBV12-3/TRBV12-4 TGTGCCAGCAGTATAGCCAGAGAGCAGTTCTTC CASSIAREQFF
TRBD1 TRBJ1-3 . TRBV7-2 TGTGCCAGCAGCTTTGACAGGGGGCTCATTGCTGGAAACACCATATATTTT CASSFDRGLIAGNTIYF
. TRBJ1-2 . TRBV21-1 TGTGCCAGCAGCGGGCGGGACAGCCTCCCCAAAAACTATGGCTACACCTTC CASSGRDSLPKNYGYTF
. TRBJ1-2 . TRBV5-1 TGCGCCAGCAGCTCCACAGGGATCAAGCACTATGGCTACACCTTC CASSSTGIKHYGYTF
TRBD1 TRBJ2-7 few TRBV6-6 TGTGCCAGCAGTTACTCTGGGACAGGGAAGTACGAGCAGTACTTC CASSYSGTGKYEQYF
TRBD1 TRBJ1-2 . TRBV5-1 TGCGCCAGCAGCTCAGTAACAGGGGGCGTAATCTATGGCTACACCTTC CASSSVTGGVIYGYTF
TRBD1 TRBJ1-1 once TRBV4-2 TGTGCCAGCAGCCAGGTACAGGGGGCGTCGACTGAAGCTTTCTTT CASSQVQGASTEAFF
TRBD1 TRBJ2-2 . TRBV7-3 TGTGCCAGCAGCACCCTGGGACAGGCGACCCCGTTGAACACCGGGGAGCTGTTTTTT CASSTLGQATPLNTGELFF
TRBD2 TRBJ2-3 . TRBV18 TGTGCCAGCTCACCTCGCCGACTAGCGATGTCCGATACGCAGTATTTT CASSPRRLAMSDTQYF
. TRBJ2-2 . TRBV2 TGTGCCAGCAGTGATGCAGCGGGCGGGAACACCGGGGAGCTGTTTTTT CASSDAAGGNTGELFF
TRBD1 TRBJ2-3 . TRBV18 TGTGCCAGCTCACCATCCCCGGGACAGGGTAGGAGCACAGATACGCAGTATTTT CASSPSPGQGRSTDTQYF